One and the same sample provided the 25 T cell receptor beta chains below, sequenced in a study of blood T cell repertoires in COVID-19. Sequencing used immunoSEQ multiplex PCR; TCRdb keeps in-frame clones, though not all of them. The sample contains over 75,000 clones, 89% of which appear only once. The sequenced sample consisted of peripheral blood. The origin of the receptors is a woman of 80 years or more with active COVID-19.

This chain connects TRBV25-1 to TRBJ1-1, with D maybe TRBD1 (5 bases). Germline loops: CDR1 MGHDK, CDR2 SYGVNS. V was cut by 1 base and J by 1 base, with 7 bases left in between. The CDR3 contains 14 residues. The CDR3 is CASSELGGNTEAFF. The DNA for the CDR3 is TGTGCCAGCAGTGAATTGGGGGGGAACACTGAAGCTTTCTTT.

This chain connects TRBV7-9 to TRBJ1-4; a weak D match, TRBD1 (5 bases). From germline, CDR1 is SEHNR and CDR2 FQNEAQ (reference sequence). The CDR3 runs 16 residues. The ends were cut back, 5 bases at V and 3 bases at J, with 16 bases in the middle. The CDR3 coding sequence is TGTGCCAGCAGCGCTGCCCTGGGGCGGCCTAATGAAAAACTGTTTTTT. This sequence encodes CASSAALGRPNEKLFF.

The chain has TRBV5-4 and TRBJ2-1, with no clear D. The germline V gene encodes CDR1 SGHNT and CDR2 YYREEE (reference sequence). This CDR3 comprises 13 residues. The V end was cut by 0 bases, the J end by 10 bases, with 11 bases between. This CDR3 reads CASSLDTYGEQFF. CDR3 DNA: TGTGCCAGCAGCTTGGATACCTACGGGGAGCAGTTCTTC.

This chain joins TRBV18 and TRBJ2-1; tentatively, D is TRBD1 (7 bases). Per the germline V gene, CDR1 is KGHSH and CDR2 is LQKENI. The CDR3 has 15 amino acids. V was pared by 3 bases and J by 6 bases, with 15 bases between. CDR3 amino acids: CASSPAGGPLNEQFF. CDR3 DNA sequence: TGTGCCAGCTCACCTGCAGGGGGGCCTCTCAATGAGCAGTTCTTC.

The chain links TRBV29-1 to TRBJ2-3, with 8 bases lining up with TRBD2. CDR1 and CDR2 (germline): SQVTM, ANQGSEA. This CDR3 contains 13 residues. V was clipped by 3 bases and J by 1 base; unmatched bases: 0. The DNA of the CDR3 is TGCAGCGTTGAGACTAGCGGCACAGATACGCAGTATTTT. Translation gives CSVETSGTDTQYF.

The rearrangement joins TRBV2 to TRBJ1-2; D is unresolved. CDR1 and CDR2 from the germline V gene are SNHLY and FYNNEI. Trimming shortened V by 3 bases and J by 4 bases, and 12 bases separated the two germline ends. The CDR3 consists of 14 residues. CDR3 DNA sequence: TGTGCCAGCAGTGAGGTGAGATCCTCCTATGGCTACACCTTC. The encoded protein is CASSEVRSSYGYTF. Full variable domain (outside the CDR3, taken from reference TRBV2 and TRBJ1-2): EPEVTQTPSHQVTQMGQEVILRCVPISNHLYFYWYRQILGQKVEFLVSFYNNEISEKSEIFDDQFSVERPDGSNFTLKIRSTKLEDSAMYFCASSEVRSSYGYTFGSGTRLTVV.

The CDR3 spells CASSQDMRAGELFF. CDR3 nucleotide sequence: TGCGCCAGCAGCCAAGATATGAGGGCCGGGGAGCTGTTTTTT. J is TRBJ2-2 and V is TRBV4-1, with D possibly TRBD2 on 5 matching bases. From germline, CDR1 is MGHRA and CDR2 YSYEKL. The CDR3 covers 14 residues. V was shortened by 0 bases and J by 6 bases, with 8 bases between the two germline ends.

The chain carries TRBV18 and TRBJ2-1; 14 bases line up with TRBD2. From germline, CDR1 is KGHSH and CDR2 LQKENI. V was pared by 4 bases and J by 8 bases, with 7 bases of the junction left unmatched. The CDR3 is 16 amino acids. The CDR3 DNA is TGTGCCAGCTCACTCGGGACTAGCGGGAGTACGGATGAGCAGTTCTTC. Translated, it gives CASSLGTSGSTDEQFF.

The J gene is TRBJ1-3, the V gene TRBV5-1, with TRBD1 matching 8 bases. The ends lost 0 bases at V and 2 bases at J; junction bases unmatched: 4. Germline CDR1 and CDR2: SGHRS and YFSETQ. The CDR3 extends over 16 amino acids. The CDR3: CASSLGQTGAGNTIYF. Written as DNA, the CDR3 is TGCGCCAGCAGCTTGGGGCAGACAGGGGCTGGAAACACCATATATTTT.

This sequence joins TRBV6-5 and TRBJ2-3; no clear D gene. The CDR3 contains 14 residues. Germline-derived CDR1 and CDR2 are MNHEY and SVGAGI. Deletions cut 8 bases from V and 2 bases from J, with 14 bases between. CDR3 DNA sequence: TGTGCCAGCGGGTTGGGCGAGCACACAGATACGCAGTATTTT. It is translated as CASGLGEHTDTQYF.

V is TRBV28 and J is TRBJ2-5; 14 positions match TRBD2. The length of the CDR3 is 16 residues. V lost 5 bases to trimming and J lost 1 base; unmatched junction nucleotides: 3. Germline loops: CDR1 MDHEN, CDR2 SYDVKM. DNA for the CDR3: TGTGCCAGCAGTACCGGACTAGCGGGAGGCCAAGAGACCCAGTACTTC. This codes for CASSTGLAGGQETQYF. The variable domain in full, with the rest retrieved from reference TRBV28 and TRBJ2-5, is DVKVTQSSRYLVKRTGEKVFLECVQDMDHENMFWYRQDPGLGLRLIYFSYDVKMKEKGDIPEGYSVSREKKERFSLILESASTNQTSMYLCASSTGLAGGQETQYFGPGTRLLVL.

The chain is built from TRBV7-2 and TRBJ2-2; TRBD1 might be the D (5 bases). Germline V gene data show CDR1 as SGHTA and CDR2 as FQGNSA. V lost 1 base and J lost 3, with 9 bases in between. The CDR3 has 15 residues. CDR3 nucleotides: TGTGCCAGCAGCTTAGAAGGGGCGGACACCGGGGAGCTGTTTTTT. Translating gives CASSLEGADTGELFF.

The chain combines TRBV5-1 with TRBJ2-7; 11 bases line up with TRBD1. Germline lookup yields CDR1 SGHRS and CDR2 YFSETQ. V dropped 3 bases and J dropped 4; count of bases not matched to a gene: 3. This CDR3 has 14 amino acids. The CDR3 is CASSYGQGAYEQYF. As DNA, the CDR3 is TGCGCCAGCAGCTACGGACAGGGGGCATACGAGCAGTACTTC.

This clone was seen only once. This chain links TRBV10-1 with TRBJ2-7; TRBD2 matches at 11 bases. V lost 6 bases to trimming and J lost 2 bases; unmatched junction nucleotides: 6. This CDR3 comprises 15 residues. CDR1 is WNHNN and CDR2 is SYGVQD in the germline V gene (reference sequence). CDR3 region: CASRAGTSGTYEQYF. The CDR3 nucleotides are TGCGCCAGCAGGGCCGGGACTAGCGGTACCTACGAGCAGTACTTC.

The gene calls are TRBV27 and TRBJ1-5; D possibly corresponds to TRBD1 (5 bases). Trimming left V 6 bases short and J 2 bases short, with 11 bases between. Germline loops: CDR1 MNHEY, CDR2 SMNVEV (reference sequence). This CDR3 spans 14 amino acids. CDR3 nucleotide sequence: TGTGCCAGCAGACTCGCGGGGGGCAATCAGCCCCAGCATTTT. Residues: CASRLAGGNQPQHF.

The chain carries TRBV23-1 and TRBJ1-5; 9 nucleotides agree with TRBD1. TRBV23-1 carries the ORF label, with uncertain function. Trimming removed 2 bases from V and 2 bases from J; junction bases left unmatched: 4. The CDR3 consists of 16 residues. The CDR3 loop reads CASSQTWDRGNQPQHF. Written as DNA, the CDR3 is TGCGCCAGCAGTCAAACCTGGGACAGGGGCAATCAGCCCCAGCATTTT.

The V and J genes are TRBV7-9 and TRBJ2-1; D perhaps matches TRBD2 (6 bases). This CDR3 comprises 13 residues. With 6 bases removed from V and 7 bases from J, the gap between germline ends came to 13 bases. The germline V gene encodes CDR1 SEHNR and CDR2 FQNEAQ (reference sequence). CDR3 in amino acids: CASRRGSGNEQFF. CDR3 coding DNA: TGTGCCAGCAGAAGAGGCAGCGGGAATGAGCAGTTCTTC.

The chain has TRBV5-5 and TRBJ2-1; 12 bases align to TRBD1. J was trimmed by 6 bases and V by 0 bases; bases with no gene match: 7. Looked up from germline, CDR1 is SGHKS and CDR2 is YYEKEE (reference sequence). The CDR3 sequence is 17 residues long. CDR3 sequence reads: CASSLDPSGQGANEQFF. CDR3 bases: TGTGCCAGCAGCTTGGACCCCTCGGGACAGGGGGCCAATGAGCAGTTCTTC.

Here the CDR3 reads CARLNRTGSGRLEQFF. CDR3 nucleotides: TGTGCCCGACTTAATCGGACTGGGAGCGGGAGGCTTGAGCAGTTCTTC. The chain uses TRBV3-1 (or the pseudogene TRBV3-2) and TRBJ2-1, with 9 positions matching TRBD2. V was clipped by 11 bases and J by 9 bases; unmatched bases: 20. Germline-derived CDR1 and CDR2 are LGHDT and YNNKEL (reference sequence). CDR3 length equals 16 residues.

There are a few counts of this clone. V and J are TRBV4-2 and TRBJ2-7; 9 bases align to TRBD2. The germline gives CDR1 LGHNA, CDR2 YNFKEQ. Unmatched junction bases numbered 6, after V lost 2 bases and J lost 4 bases. The CDR3 has 15 amino acids. CDR3 in amino acids: CASSQSRLAVYEQYF. CDR3 sequence (DNA): TGTGCCAGCAGCCAATCGAGACTAGCGGTTTACGAGCAGTACTTC.

The V call is TRBV9, the J call TRBJ2-3, with 13 bases lining up with TRBD2. Germline CDR1 is SGDLS and CDR2 is YYNGEE. The CDR3 has 18 amino acids. V lost 4 bases and J lost 5; bases outside the gene matches: 13. The CDR3 nucleotides read TGTGCCAGCAGCCCCCGACTAGCGGGAGGTTCAGGGGGAGATACGCAGTATTTT. It encodes CASSPRLAGGSGGDTQYF.

This chain links TRBV7-2 with TRBJ2-3; tentatively, D is TRBD1 (5 bases). The CDR3 sequence is 13 residues long. Germline assignment: CDR1 SGHTA and CDR2 FQGNSA. V lost 6 bases and J lost 4, with 11 bases in between. DNA for the CDR3: TGTGCCAGCAGACCTACAGGTGCAGATACGCAGTATTTT. It yields the protein CASRPTGADTQYF.

This clone has a single count. The chain carries TRBV5-5 and TRBJ1-2; 9 nucleotides agree with TRBD1. The CDR3 spans 16 residues. V trimming: 5 bases; J trimming: 3 bases; junction bases outside the gene matches: 11. From germline, CDR1 is SGHKS and CDR2 YYEKEE (reference sequence). The CDR3 bases are TGTGCCAGCAGACCACCGGGACAGGGTCCCTACTATGGCTACACCTTC. Residues: CASRPPGQGPYYGYTF.

There are a few counts of this clone. V is TRBV7-9 and J is TRBJ2-3, with no clear D. The V end was cut by 4 bases, the J end by 8 bases, with 10 bases between. In germline, CDR1 is SEHNR, CDR2 FQNEAQ (reference sequence). The CDR3 extends over 12 amino acids. CDR3 loop: CASSSSLVTQYF. As DNA, the CDR3 is TGTGCCAGCAGCTCCAGTTTGGTTACGCAGTATTTT.

The V and J genes are TRBV18 and TRBJ2-3, with 9 bases matching TRBD2. The CDR3 totals 17 residues. The V gene end was trimmed by 2 bases and the J gene end by 0 bases; junction bases not matched to a gene: 6. Germline V CDR1 and CDR2: KGHSH, LQKENI. The CDR3: CASSPIPSGTSTDTQYF. DNA of the CDR3: TGTGCCAGCTCACCAATCCCTAGCGGGACTAGCACAGATACGCAGTATTTT.